This T cell receptor (beta chain) was captured by sequencing in a study of T cell responses to AZD1222 COVID-19 vaccine (dated by TCRdb to the early 2020s). Study-level background: A total of over 230 trial participants underwent TCR sequencing, of whom 200 to 220 had received two doses of AZD1222 and roughly 26 had received two doses of the MenACWY control vaccine. Trial participants were enrolled by age into 18-55, 56-69 and 70-plus year subgroups, with around 150, 28 and 57 TCR-sequenced participants respectively. General study outcomes and caveats: Nearly half of unique spike-specific TCRs reportedly recognized epitopes outside regions mutated in the B.1.351 and B.1.1.7 variants. The 56-69-year group was small, and its depth increase did not reach significance, likely because of low power. Only 5 to 7 AZD1222 recipients were SARS-CoV-2 seropositive at baseline, limiting conclusions about previously exposed vaccinees. Participants were mostly white British and included more females than males, and it was suggested by the authors that clonal diversity may have been underestimated. Vaccine-associated CD4 TCRs spanned the whole spike protein, with dominant responses in regions 160-218 and 743-854. No day 14 peak-response samples were available, so repertoires were characterized only after the peak T cell response. Spike-specific TCR breadth and depth rose significantly after two AZD1222 doses compared with day 0 and with MenACWY recipients.

The CDR3 regions of human TCRbeta chains were analyzed by immunosequencing. The authors' pipeline ran thus. TCRs in the repertoires were compared against a reference library of SARS-CoV-2-specific TCRs that had been generated with the MIRA antigen-specificity platform. Breadth was defined as the fraction of unique TCRs that were SARS-CoV-2-associated. Depth was defined as the fraction of total T cells that were SARS-CoV-2-associated. Using the MIRA data, every spike-specific TCR was mapped to the spike region that the TCR reacted to and assigned to either a CD4 or a CD8 class. Log10-transformed breadth and depth values were compared by one-way ANOVA with Sidak's multiple comparisons tests. Drawn from immuneACCESS, this table holds only the in-frame rearrangements with V and J called that TCRdb kept. Clones are partly lost; checked studies trace under half to an unresolved V gene and leave the rest unexplained. The V and J calls and the clone size are those of that table, but D and trimming were determined from the DNA. The sample profile shows fewer than 200,000 clones; 88% of them were found once. Around 26% of the sample is held by the ten biggest clonotypes.

The time point label for this specimen denotes: about 28 days (+/-7) after the second vaccine dose. AZD1222 recipients given second doses at about 4 weeks or at about 12 weeks were pooled, since spike-specific TCR depth and breadth were not found to differ between the two schedules. Vaccinee samples came from UK trials COV001 and COV002, including a single-blind randomized controlled phase 2/3 trial of AZD1222 (ChAdOx1 nCoV-19) in healthy adults. For TCRbeta chain sequencing, PBMC samples from trial participants were taken at day 0 and at day 28 after the second dose. As concerns this clone: No cognate antigen has been identified for it. Base qualities are not recorded, but no much larger clone differs from it by a single base.

The receptor comes from an adult who received the AZD1222 COVID-19 vaccine. The specimen was peripheral blood, collected 28 days after the second AZD1222 dose.

The base sequence is TGCGCCAGCAGGAACACTGACACCTCCTCTGGGGCCAACGTCCTGACTTTC. Its product reads: CASRNTDTSSGANVLTF. Recombination joined TRBV5-1 with TRBJ2-6, with the D gene not confidently named. The germline V gene yields SGHRS for CDR1 and YFSETQ for CDR2. V is clipped by 5 bases and J by 0 bases, and the sequence between their germline boundaries is 15 bases long. The CDR3 goes from the cysteine to the phenylalanine over 17 residues. The entry retains the CDR3 DNA only, 51 bases that are in frame from base 1.